This T cell receptor beta chain was identified in a study of CD8+ T cells in alopecia areata. Overall study context: Oral tofacitinib, 5 to 10 mg twice daily, was given in an open-label trial.

TCR sequencing used cDNA made by reverse transcription of extracted RNA. Profiled with immunoSEQ multiplex PCR; TCRdb holds only in-frame clones, not every one. Here the sample spans about 12,000 clones, approximately 60% being singletons. The study team obtained lesional scalp punch biopsies and peripheral blood from alopecia areata patients. The CDR3 runs 17 residues. V dropped 6 bases and J dropped 2 bases, with 20 bases sitting between them. The germline CDR1 and CDR2 sequences are MNHNS and SASEGT. The sample taken for sequencing was skin. The TCR originated in a human donor with alopecia areata. This chain joins TRBV6-1 and TRBJ1-5; D is possibly TRBD1 (6 bases). CDR3 in amino acids: CASRERLGTMGNQPQHF. For the CDR3, the DNA is TGTGCCAGCAGGGAACGTCTTGGGACAATGGGCAATCAGCCCCAGCATTTT.